A single sample is the source of the 5 T cell receptor beta chains below, sequenced in a study of blood T cell repertoires in COVID-19. This table comes from immunoSEQ multiplex PCR, and its TCRdb copy is limited to in-frame clones, with some not included. The table lists approximately 210,000 clones, 80% to 90% of them singletons. The source material was peripheral blood. These receptors were taken from a man aged 50 to 59 with COVID-19, enrolled during active disease.

The DNA for the CDR3 is TGTGCCAGCAGCCAAGTCCCCAAACAGGGTTACGGGTCCGCTGGAAACACCATATATTTT. Translated, it gives CASSQVPKQGYGSAGNTIYF. V is TRBV3-1 (or the pseudogene TRBV3-2) and J is TRBJ1-3; D possibly corresponds to TRBD1 (6 bases). The CDR3 is 20 amino acids. Germline assignment: CDR1 LGHDT and CDR2 YNNKEL (reference sequence). V lost 1 base to trimming and J lost 2 bases, with 24 bases between them.

This chain joins TRBV27 and TRBJ2-1; a possible D gene is TRBD1 (5 bases). Germline values: CDR1 MNHEY, CDR2 SMNVEV (reference sequence). The CDR3 is 13 residues long. The V gene lost 8 bases and the J gene lost 8 bases, with 16 bases spanning the gap. Here the CDR3 DNA reads TGTGCCAGCTCCCTGGGCAGGGTCTATGAGCAGTTCTTC. This codes for CASSLGRVYEQFF.

This clone was recorded at least ten times. This CDR3 is CASSMTRWGTAEQFF. Here the CDR3 DNA reads TGTGCCAGTAGTATGACTAGATGGGGAACAGCTGAGCAGTTCTTC. The rearrangement links TRBV19 to TRBJ2-1, with D perhaps matching TRBD2 (6 bases). V was cut by 3 bases and J by 9 bases, with 18 bases left in between. Germline CDR1 LNHDA, CDR2 SQIVND (reference sequence). The length of the CDR3 is 15 residues.

The chain links TRBV4-3 to TRBJ2-1; possibly TRBD2 for D (7 bases). The CDR3 consists of 18 residues. CDR1 is LGHNA, CDR2 YSLEER, per germline. Trimming removed 0 bases at V and 3 bases at J, with 18 bases between. The CDR3 nucleotides read TGCGCCAGCAGCCAAGATCTTTGGGGGGGCACTATCTACAATGAGCAGTTCTTC. Translating it yields CASSQDLWGGTIYNEQFF.

The rearrangement uses TRBV15 and TRBJ2-2; tentatively, D is TRBD2 (6 bases). This CDR3 is 14 amino acids long. V shed 7 bases and J shed 6 bases, with 15 bases lying between them. Germline CDR1 LNHNV, CDR2 YYDKDF (reference sequence). This CDR3 is CATTKEGRAGELFF. CDR3 bases: TGTGCCACCACCAAGGAGGGGCGCGCCGGGGAGCTGTTTTTT.